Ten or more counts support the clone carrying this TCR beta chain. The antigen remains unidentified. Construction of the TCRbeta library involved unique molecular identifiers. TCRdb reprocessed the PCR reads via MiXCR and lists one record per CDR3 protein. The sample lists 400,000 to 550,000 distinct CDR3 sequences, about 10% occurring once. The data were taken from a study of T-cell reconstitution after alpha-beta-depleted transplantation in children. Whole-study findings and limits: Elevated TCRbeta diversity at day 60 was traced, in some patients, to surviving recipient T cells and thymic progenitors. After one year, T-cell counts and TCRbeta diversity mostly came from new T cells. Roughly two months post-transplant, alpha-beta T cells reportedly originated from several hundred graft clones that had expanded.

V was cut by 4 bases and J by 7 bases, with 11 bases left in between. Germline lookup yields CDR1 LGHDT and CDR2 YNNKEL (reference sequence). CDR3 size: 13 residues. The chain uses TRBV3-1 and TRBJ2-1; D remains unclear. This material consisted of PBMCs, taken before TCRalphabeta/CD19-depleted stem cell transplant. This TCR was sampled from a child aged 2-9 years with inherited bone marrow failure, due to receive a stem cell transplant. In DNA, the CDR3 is TGTGCCAGCAGCCCCCCTAAGGGAAATGAGCAGTTCTTC. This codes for CASSPPKGNEQFF.